Below are 26 T cell receptor beta chains sequenced from a single sample in a study of blood T cell repertoires in COVID-19. Sequencing used immunoSEQ multiplex PCR; TCRdb keeps in-frame clones, though not all of them. The table records roughly 220,000 clones, about 86% of them present only once. The sequencing sample was made of peripheral blood. The receptors were sampled from a woman aged 25 to 39 who had recovered from COVID-19.

The V call is TRBV10-3, the J call TRBJ2-1; TRBD1 might be the D (5 bases). This CDR3 is 14 amino acids long. Trimming removed 1 base at V and 5 bases at J, with 9 bases between. Germline CDR1 ENHRY, CDR2 SYGVKD. The CDR3 region is CAISEWQGNNEQFF. In DNA form, the CDR3 reads TGTGCCATCAGTGAGTGGCAGGGAAACAATGAGCAGTTCTTC.

This chain joins TRBV30 and TRBJ1-3; no clear D gene. The V and J ends lost 3 bases and 0 bases respectively, with 9 bases between them. CDR1 is GTSNPN and CDR2 is SVGIG in the germline V gene (reference sequence). The CDR3 spans 14 residues. CDR3 nucleotide sequence: TGTGCCTGGAGCGTACACAGCTCTGGAAACACCATATATTTT. It encodes CAWSVHSSGNTIYF.

This CDR3 reads CASRPTSGSYEQYF. For the CDR3, the DNA is TGTGCCAGCAGGCCGACTAGCGGGAGCTACGAGCAGTACTTC. The rearrangement joins TRBV28 to TRBJ2-7; 12 bases are shared with TRBD2. Trimming cost V 6 bases and J 3 bases; bases outside gene matches: 3. This CDR3 is built from 14 residues. Germline V gene data show CDR1 as MDHEN and CDR2 as SYDVKM. The complete variable domain, with remaining parts taken from reference TRBV28 and TRBJ2-7, reads DVKVTQSSRYLVKRTGEKVFLECVQDMDHENMFWYRQDPGLGLRLIYFSYDVKMKEKGDIPEGYSVSREKKERFSLILESASTNQTSMYLCASRPTSGSYEQYFGPGTRLTVT.

This chain connects TRBV5-1 to TRBJ2-1; 7 nucleotides align to TRBD1. The V segment lost 4 bases and the J segment 5 bases; nucleotides outside the gene matches: 3. From germline, CDR1 is SGHRS and CDR2 YFSETQ. The CDR3 contains 13 residues. CDR3 DNA: TGCGCCAGCAGCCGGGGACAGAACAATGAGCAGTTCTTC. It yields the protein CASSRGQNNEQFF.

The chain carries TRBV3-1 (or the pseudogene TRBV3-2) and TRBJ2-7; the D gene is possibly TRBD2 (6 bases). The CDR3 has 16 amino acids. Trimming took off 4 bases at V and 3 bases at J, with 19 bases between the two ends. In germline, CDR1 is LGHDT, CDR2 YNNKEL (reference sequence). CDR3 nucleotide sequence: TGTGCCAGCAGCCCGAGTGGGGACTTCTCATTCTACGAGCAGTACTTC. Protein: CASSPSGDFSFYEQYF.

The chain is built from TRBV19 and TRBJ2-1, with D tentatively TRBD2 (6 bases). V gave up 5 bases and J gave up 7 bases, with 12 bases separating them. CDR1 is LNHDA, CDR2 SQIVND, per germline (reference sequence). This CDR3 is 13 amino acids long. The CDR3 DNA sequence: TGTGCCAGTAGTGGGCGGGGCCGGAATGAGCAGTTCTTC. Translation: CASSGRGRNEQFF.

Comments on this clone: One end of the junction does not line up with germline, which may come from a read error. This chain uses TRBV4-2 with TRBJ1-5; TRBD1 agrees at 8 bases. Germline CDR1 reads LGHNA; CDR2 reads YNFKEQ. The length of the CDR3 is 16 residues. The CDR3 reads CASSQDWTGSTQPQHF. The CDR3 DNA follows: TGTGCCAGCAGCCAAGACTGGACAGGGAGCACTCAGCCCCAGCATTTT.

This clone was seen a handful of times. The rearrangement links TRBV4-1 to TRBJ2-5; possibly TRBD2 for D (7 bases). The V end lost 1 base, the J end lost 1 base, and 13 bases lay between the germline ends. From germline, CDR1 is MGHRA and CDR2 YSYEKL. The CDR3 is 16 amino acids. As DNA, the CDR3 is TGCGCCAGCAGCCAAGGTGGAAGGGGGGGCCAAGAGACCCAGTACTTC. As protein: CASSQGGRGGQETQYF.

V gene TRBV11-2 combines with J gene TRBJ2-7; D gene uncertain. This CDR3 comprises 11 residues. V was trimmed by 3 bases and J by 5 bases, leaving 5 bases between them. The V gene's germline CDR1 is SGHAT and CDR2 FQNNGV. The CDR3 region has the DNA TGTGCCAGCAGCTTTACGGACGAGCAGTACTTC. Translating it yields CASSFTDEQYF.

The V call is TRBV27, the J call TRBJ2-7; D might be TRBD2 (5 bases). Germline values: CDR1 MNHEY, CDR2 SMNVEV (reference sequence). The CDR3 is 14 amino acids. V dropped 4 bases and J dropped 2 bases, with 12 bases sitting between them. The CDR3 region has the DNA TGTGCCAGCAGTTGGGGAGCCAATGCCTACGAGCAGTACTTC. Translating it yields CASSWGANAYEQYF.

The rearrangement joins TRBV11-2 to TRBJ1-1; weak D call: TRBD1 (5 bases). CDR1 and CDR2 (germline): SGHAT, FQNNGV. The length of the CDR3 is 15 residues. V was trimmed by 1 base and J by 5 bases, leaving 14 bases between them. CDR3 DNA sequence: TGTGCCAGCAGCTTAGGTGATGGGGGGAAGACTGAAGCTTTCTTT. It is translated as CASSLGDGGKTEAFF.

V and J are TRBV5-5 and TRBJ1-5; 7 nucleotides agree with TRBD1. V lost 4 bases, J lost 0 bases, and 4 bases stayed unmatched. The CDR3 loop spans 15 amino acids. Germline CDR1 and CDR2: SGHKS and YYEKEE (reference sequence). CDR3 region: CASSVGQNSNQPQHF. For the CDR3, the DNA is TGTGCCAGCAGCGTGGGACAGAATAGCAATCAGCCCCAGCATTTT.

The chain is built from TRBV29-1 and TRBJ2-3, with D perhaps TRBD2 (6 bases). V lost 6 bases and J lost 2, with 15 bases in between. The CDR3 has 14 residues. Germline loops: CDR1 SQVTM, CDR2 ANQGSEA. DNA for the CDR3: TGCAGCGTGGGGGGAGGACTCTCCACAGATACGCAGTATTTT. Protein sequence: CSVGGGLSTDTQYF.

The V call is TRBV14, the J call TRBJ2-1; 8 bases are a match to TRBD2. Germline V gives CDR1 SGHDN, CDR2 FVKESK. V was pared by 3 bases and J by 4 bases, with 17 bases of the junction left unmatched. This CDR3 is built from 19 residues. For the CDR3, the DNA is TGTGCCAGCAGCCAGGAGGGGGTTAAGAGCGGGAGCTGGTACAATGAGCAGTTCTTC. Protein product: CASSQEGVKSGSWYNEQFF.

This chain uses TRBV30 with TRBJ2-1; 7 bases fit TRBD2. The CDR3 totals 15 residues. The V and J ends lost 1 base and 0 bases, in that order; junction bases with no gene match: 3. CDR1 GTSNPN and CDR2 SVGIG come from the germline V gene (reference sequence). CDR3 DNA: TGTGCCTGGAGTGGGGACTACAGCTCCTACAATGAGCAGTTCTTC. It specifies CAWSGDYSSYNEQFF.

The chain recombines TRBV6-5 with TRBJ2-3; tentatively, D is TRBD2 (6 bases). V dropped 6 bases and J dropped 0 bases, with 7 bases sitting between them. CDR1 and CDR2 from the germline V gene are MNHEY and SVGAGI. CDR3 length: 13 residues. CDR3 nucleotides: TGTGCCAGCAGGCGGGACAGCACAGATACGCAGTATTTT. It specifies CASRRDSTDTQYF.

The chain combines TRBV6-6 with TRBJ1-2; no firm D call. In germline, CDR1 is MNHNY, CDR2 SVGAGI (reference sequence). This CDR3 spans 13 amino acids. The V gene lost 4 bases and the J gene lost 4 bases, with 10 bases spanning the gap. The CDR3 here is CASSCVRPYGYTF. The CDR3 DNA reads as TGTGCCAGCAGTTGTGTGCGCCCCTATGGCTACACCTTC.

As regards this clone: This sample also contains other DNA sequences that code for the same CDR3. The chain joins TRBV5-1 to TRBJ2-6; D is perhaps TRBD1 (5 bases). This CDR3 is built from 15 residues. V was shortened by 0 bases and J by 4 bases, with 8 bases between the two germline ends. The germline CDR1 and CDR2 sequences are SGHRS and YFSETQ. For the CDR3, the DNA is TGCGCCAGCAGCTTGGGGGGCTCCGGGGCCAACGTCCTGACTTTC. Its translation is CASSLGGSGANVLTF.

This chain links TRBV24-1 with TRBJ2-1; D possibly corresponds to TRBD1 (6 bases). Germline-derived CDR1 and CDR2 are KGHDR and SFDVKD. The CDR3 loop spans 16 amino acids. Trimming removed 2 bases at V and 8 bases at J, with 18 bases between. The CDR3: CATSDSGTRYFDEQFF. CDR3 bases: TGTGCCACCAGTGATTCCGGGACAAGGTATTTCGATGAGCAGTTCTTC.

V gene TRBV27 combines with J gene TRBJ2-7; D is unclear. Trimming took off 4 bases at V and 2 bases at J, with 3 bases between the two ends. This CDR3 contains 11 residues. Germline CDR1 MNHEY, CDR2 SMNVEV (reference sequence). CDR3 residues: CASSSTYEQYF. For the CDR3, the DNA is TGTGCCAGCAGTTCAACCTACGAGCAGTACTTC.

V usage is TRBV28 and J usage is TRBJ2-1, with a possible D match to TRBD2 (6 bases). Trimming took 4 bases from V and 4 from J, leaving 17 bases between them. Germline V gives CDR1 MDHEN, CDR2 SYDVKM. CDR3 length: 16 residues. CDR3 DNA sequence: TGTGCCAGCAGTTCGTGGGGTAGCGGAAATTACAATGAGCAGTTCTTC. Amino acid sequence: CASSSWGSGNYNEQFF.

The chain carries TRBV19 and TRBJ2-3; TRBD2 matches at 9 bases. This CDR3 is built from 16 residues. V lost 7 bases, J lost 6 bases, and 14 bases stayed unmatched. From germline, CDR1 is LNHDA and CDR2 SQIVND (reference sequence). CDR3 residues: CASTALAAGGLDTQYF. CDR3 DNA: TGTGCCAGTACCGCCCTGGCGGCGGGAGGGTTGGATACGCAGTATTTT.

The genes are TRBV6-1 and TRBJ2-7; a possible D gene is TRBD2 (6 bases). CDR1 and CDR2 (germline): MNHNS, SASEGT. V lost 2 bases and J 3 bases, leaving 14 bases between the germline ends. CDR3 size: 15 residues. DNA of the CDR3: TGTGCCAGCAGTGAATCGGCTAGCGAGCACTACGAGCAGTACTTC. Amino acids: CASSESASEHYEQYF.

V usage is TRBV3-1 (or the pseudogene TRBV3-2) and J usage is TRBJ1-1; D may be TRBD1 (5 bases). The CDR3 loop spans 15 amino acids. CDR1 and CDR2 (germline): LGHDT, YNNKEL (reference sequence). V lost 0 bases, J lost 0 bases, and 8 bases lay in between. This CDR3 reads CASSQDLDMNTEAFF. CDR3 in DNA: TGTGCCAGCAGCCAAGATCTGGACATGAACACTGAAGCTTTCTTT.

The chain carries TRBV5-6 and TRBJ2-5; 8 positions match TRBD2. The CDR3 spans 15 residues. Germline CDR1 is SGHDT and CDR2 is YYEEEE. V was pared by 1 base and J by 5 bases, with 7 bases of the junction left unmatched. The CDR3 reads CASSLSGSWYETQYF. The CDR3 bases are TGTGCCAGCAGCTTGAGCGGGAGTTGGTACGAGACCCAGTACTTC.

The V call is TRBV11-2, the J call TRBJ1-1; D gene uncertain. CDR1 SGHAT and CDR2 FQNNGV come from the germline V gene. This CDR3 region has 11 residues. The ends were cut back, 5 bases at V and 12 bases at J, with 13 bases in the middle. The CDR3 is CASSATRRTFF. The CDR3 nucleotides read TGTGCCAGCAGCGCAACAAGGCGGACTTTCTTT. The whole variable domain, filled in from reference TRBV11-2 and TRBJ1-1, reads EAGVAQSPRYKIIEKRQSVAFWCNPISGHATLYWYQQILGQGPKLLIQFQNNGVVDDSQLPKDRFSAERLKGVDSTLKIQPAKLEDSAVYLCASSATRRTFFGQGTRLTVV.